One and the same sample provided the 24 T cell receptor beta chains below, sequenced in a study of cytotoxic CD8 clonotypes in ibrutinib-treated CLL. The table came from immunoSEQ multiplex PCR; TCRdb's copy has only in-frame clones and leaves some out. The sample yields 200,000 or so clones, over 65% seen once. This sample comprised PBMCs, obtained after 12 months of ibrutinib treatment. These receptors came from a human donor with chronic lymphocytic leukemia.

This clone was counted between two and nine times. The chain uses TRBV30 and TRBJ2-2, with D possibly being TRBD1 or TRBD2 (5 bases each). The V end lost 1 base, the J end lost 4 bases, and 10 bases lay between the germline ends. Germline CDR1 is GTSNPN and CDR2 is SVGIG (reference sequence). The CDR3 is made up of 14 amino acids. For the CDR3, the DNA is TGTGCCTGGAGTGGCAGGGCGGGCACCGGGGAGCTGTTTTTT. It codes for CAWSGRAGTGELFF.

This chain links TRBV5-1 with TRBJ2-5; TRBD1 aligns across 7 bases. Germline V CDR1 and CDR2: SGHRS, YFSETQ. CDR3 length: 14 amino acids. Unmatched junction bases numbered 6, after V lost 3 bases and J lost 4 bases. The DNA for the CDR3 is TGCGCCAGCAGCTCAATGACAGGGTTAGAGACCCAGTACTTC. It translates to CASSSMTGLETQYF.

This clone has only a few counts. The chain couples TRBV9 to TRBJ1-2, with 9 nucleotides matching TRBD1. CDR1 and CDR2 from the germline V gene are SGDLS and YYNGEE. The trim removed 3 bases at V and 5 bases at J, leaving 8 bases unmatched. The CDR3 contains 15 residues. DNA for the CDR3: TGTGCCAGCAGCGCTATTCCGGGACAGGGATATGGCTACACCTTC. It specifies CASSAIPGQGYGYTF. The full variable domain, rest sourced from reference TRBV9 and TRBJ1-2, is DSGVTQTPKHLITATGQRVTLRCSPRSGDLSVYWYQQSLDQGLQFLIQYYNGEERAKGNILERFSAQQFPDLHSELNLSSLELGDSALYFCASSAIPGQGYGYTFGSGTRLTVV.

This clone was counted only a few times. The V call is TRBV5-1, the J call TRBJ1-2; 8 nucleotides agree with TRBD1. CDR3 length: 15 residues. With 3 bases clipped from V and 7 bases from J, the junction kept 11 bases outside the gene matches. Germline V gene data show CDR1 as SGHRS and CDR2 as YFSETQ. The CDR3 sequence: CASSYLRRGQAGYTF. CDR3 DNA: TGCGCCAGCAGCTACCTTCGACGGGGACAGGCTGGCTACACCTTC.

The chain combines TRBV6-6 with TRBJ2-5; the D call may be TRBD1 or TRBD2 (5 bases each). Germline lookup yields CDR1 MNHNY and CDR2 SVGAGI (reference sequence). CDR3 length: 15 amino acids. Trimming stripped 6 bases from V and 4 bases from J, with 18 bases between. The CDR3 region has the DNA TGTGCCAGCAGGGGACCGGGATCTTCCGCAGAGACCCAGTACTTC. It codes for CASRGPGSSAETQYF.

There are a few counts of this clone. V is TRBV4-2 and J is TRBJ2-7; D is ambiguous. V gave up 0 bases and J gave up 4 bases, with 13 bases separating them. Germline V gene data show CDR1 as LGHNA and CDR2 as YNFKEQ. This CDR3 is 15 amino acids long. The CDR3 loop reads CASSQEIPTPYEQYF. DNA for the CDR3: TGTGCCAGCAGCCAAGAAATCCCGACACCTTACGAGCAGTACTTC.

The count of this clone is one. V usage is TRBV29-1 and J usage is TRBJ2-3; D uncertain. The V end lost 2 bases, the J end lost 6 bases, and 12 bases lay between the germline ends. The germline V gene has CDR1 SQVTM and CDR2 ANQGSEA. The CDR3 sequence is 13 residues long. The DNA for the CDR3 is TGCAGCGTTGAACGAAGGGCCGGGGATACGCAGTATTTT. It codes for CSVERRAGDTQYF.

CDR3 loop: CASSLTGGRNQPQHF. The CDR3 DNA is TGCGCCAGCAGCTTAACAGGGGGCCGGAATCAGCCCCAGCATTTT. The chain uses TRBV5-1 and TRBJ1-5, with 9 nucleotides matching TRBD1. The CDR3 is made up of 15 amino acids. J was trimmed by 4 bases and V by 2 bases; bases with no gene match: 4. Germline CDR1 reads SGHRS; CDR2 reads YFSETQ.

The chain uses TRBV5-6 and TRBJ2-3, with D uncertain. With 0 bases removed from V and 2 bases from J, the gap between germline ends came to 19 bases. The CDR3 loop spans 18 amino acids. Germline CDR1 reads SGHDT; CDR2 reads YYEEEE. This chain's CDR3 is CASSLALAGPFLTDTQYF. The DNA for the CDR3 is TGTGCCAGCAGCTTGGCCTTGGCTGGACCATTCCTCACAGATACGCAGTATTTT.

This clone was counted once. The chain has TRBV9 and TRBJ2-7; 9 bases line up with TRBD2. This CDR3 region has 15 residues. Germline CDR1 reads SGDLS; CDR2 reads YYNGEE. Trimming removed 0 bases from V and 2 bases from J; junction bases left unmatched: 3. DNA for the CDR3: TGTGCCAGCAGCGTAGATGCTAGCGGGACCTACGAGCAGTACTTC. It translates to CASSVDASGTYEQYF.

The rearrangement links TRBV30 to TRBJ2-6, with D unresolved. The CDR3 sequence is 14 residues long. Trimming shortened V by 7 bases and J by 0 bases, and 10 bases separated the two germline ends. The germline V gene encodes CDR1 GTSNPN and CDR2 SVGIG (reference sequence). The CDR3 here is CASPWSSGANVLTF. The CDR3 DNA reads TGTGCCTCCCCGTGGAGCTCTGGGGCCAACGTCCTGACTTTC.

The J gene is TRBJ1-5, the V gene TRBV28; D ambiguous. Trimming stripped 6 bases from V and 9 bases from J, with 18 bases between. The length of the CDR3 is 14 residues. Germline V gives CDR1 MDHEN, CDR2 SYDVKM. CDR3 nucleotide sequence: TGTGCCAGCAGCTCGAGGCGGTATGGTTGGCCCCAGCATTTT. Translation: CASSSRRYGWPQHF.

This rearrangement joins TRBV7-2 to TRBJ2-7, with TRBD2 identical over 10 bases. J gave up 3 bases and V 5 bases, and 10 bases lay outside the gene matches. The CDR3 length is 16 residues. Looked up from germline, CDR1 is SGHTA and CDR2 is FQGNSA. The CDR3 nucleotides read TGTGCCAGCAGCACCGAGGCTAGCGGGAGCCGCTACGAGCAGTACTTC. Encoded protein: CASSTEASGSRYEQYF.

V is TRBV9 and J is TRBJ2-3; no firm D call. This CDR3 is built from 13 residues. Germline V gene lookup returns CDR1 SGDLS and CDR2 YYNGEE. Trimming pared 2 bases from V and 5 bases from J, leaving 9 bases between. The CDR3 coding sequence is TGTGCCAGCAGCGTTGCCTTAGGAGATACGCAGTATTTT. Amino acid sequence: CASSVALGDTQYF.

This sequence joins TRBV5-8 and TRBJ2-3; D is uncertain. This CDR3 has 15 residues. Germline V gene data show CDR1 as SGHTS and CDR2 as YDEGEE. V lost 6 bases to trimming and J lost 2 bases, with 16 bases between them. The CDR3 spells CASNTDSSPTDTQYF. For the CDR3, the DNA is TGTGCCAGCAACACAGATAGCTCACCCACAGATACGCAGTATTTT.

The chain carries TRBV6-1 and TRBJ2-1, with D perhaps being TRBD1 or TRBD2 (5 bases each). CDR3 length equals 14 residues. V lost 8 bases to trimming and J lost 7 bases, with 18 bases between them. CDR1 and CDR2 from the germline V gene are MNHNS and SASEGT. This CDR3 is CASRGTAPPNEQFF. In nucleotides, the CDR3 is TGTGCCAGCCGAGGGACGGCCCCTCCGAATGAGCAGTTCTTC.

The gene calls are TRBV5-1 and TRBJ2-3; D ambiguous. Germline CDR1 SGHRS, CDR2 YFSETQ. This CDR3 has 15 residues. V was shortened by 1 base and J by 0 bases, with 9 bases between the two germline ends. The CDR3 nucleotides are TGCGCCAGCAGCTTGTTGTCGACTAGCACAGATACGCAGTATTTT. Translation gives CASSLLSTSTDTQYF.

V usage is TRBV18 and J usage is TRBJ2-2, with 7 nucleotides matching TRBD1. This CDR3 has 14 residues. The germline V gene has CDR1 KGHSH and CDR2 LQKENI. The junction had 4 bases not matched to a gene; V was cut back by 6 bases and J by 3 bases. The CDR3 bases are TGTGCCAGCTCGAACAGGGGCTACACCGGGGAGCTGTTTTTT. This translates into CASSNRGYTGELFF.

The chain joins TRBV9 to TRBJ2-3; a possible D gene is TRBD2 (6 bases). The V gene's germline CDR1 is SGDLS and CDR2 YYNGEE. The CDR3 covers 17 residues. V lost 4 bases, J lost 5 bases, and 23 bases lay in between. The chain's CDR3 is CASSPGSLAGRVDTQYF. DNA of the CDR3: TGTGCCAGCAGCCCCGGCTCTCTGGCGGGACGGGTAGATACGCAGTATTTT.

As for this clone: The same CDR3 is also encoded by other DNA sequences in this sample. This chain links TRBV30 with TRBJ1-1; no clear D. CDR1 is GTSNPN and CDR2 is SVGIG in the germline V gene (reference sequence). V was clipped by 3 bases and J by 2 bases, with 7 bases between them. The CDR3 spans 12 residues. CDR3 residues: CAWRTANTEAFF. Here the CDR3 DNA reads TGTGCCTGGAGGACGGCAAACACTGAAGCTTTCTTT.

On this clone itself: The junction and the germline gene differ at one end; a read error may be behind it. The chain combines TRBV7-7 with TRBJ2-1, with D possibly being TRBD1 (5 bases). CDR1 is SSHAT, CDR2 FNYEAQ, per germline (reference sequence). CDR3 length equals 14 residues. This CDR3 is CASSLEVRANEQFF. The DNA for the CDR3 is TGTGCTAGCAGCTTAGAAGTCAGGGCCAATGAGCAGTTCTTC.

This clone appeared a few times. This same CDR3 is encoded by further DNA sequences in the sample. V and J are TRBV29-1 and TRBJ1-1; maybe TRBD1 (6 bases). Trimming took 7 bases from V and 0 from J, leaving 9 bases between them. The CDR3 length is 12 residues. Looked up from germline, CDR1 is SQVTM and CDR2 is ANQGSEA. CDR3 sequence reads: CSAGQMNTEAFF. CDR3 DNA: TGCAGCGCAGGACAGATGAACACTGAAGCTTTCTTT.

The J gene is TRBJ2-7, the V gene TRBV15, with D maybe TRBD1 (5 bases). Trimming removed 3 bases at V and 3 bases at J, with 12 bases between. The CDR3 is 14 residues long. Germline loops: CDR1 LNHNV, CDR2 YYDKDF (reference sequence). CDR3 protein: CATSSRTQIYEQYF. CDR3 coding DNA: TGTGCCACCAGCAGCCGGACACAAATCTACGAGCAGTACTTC.

This clone was seen a few times. The chain joins TRBV6-1 to TRBJ1-1; D unresolved. The germline V gene has CDR1 MNHNS and CDR2 SASEGT. This CDR3 is 12 amino acids long. V was cut by 4 bases and J by 1 base, with 4 bases left in between. CDR3 coding DNA: TGTGCCAGCAGTGCAGGGAACACTGAAGCTTTCTTT. This encodes CASSAGNTEAFF.